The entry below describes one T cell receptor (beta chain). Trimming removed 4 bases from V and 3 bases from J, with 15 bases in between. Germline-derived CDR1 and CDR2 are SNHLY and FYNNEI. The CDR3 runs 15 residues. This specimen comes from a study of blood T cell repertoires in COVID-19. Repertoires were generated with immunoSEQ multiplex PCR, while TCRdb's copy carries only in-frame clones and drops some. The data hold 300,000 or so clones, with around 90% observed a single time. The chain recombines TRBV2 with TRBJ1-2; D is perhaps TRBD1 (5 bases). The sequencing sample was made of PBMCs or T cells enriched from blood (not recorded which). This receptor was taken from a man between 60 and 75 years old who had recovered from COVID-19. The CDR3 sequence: CASSAGNPRDYGYTF. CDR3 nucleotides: TGTGCCAGCAGTGCAGGGAACCCTCGTGACTATGGCTACACCTTC.